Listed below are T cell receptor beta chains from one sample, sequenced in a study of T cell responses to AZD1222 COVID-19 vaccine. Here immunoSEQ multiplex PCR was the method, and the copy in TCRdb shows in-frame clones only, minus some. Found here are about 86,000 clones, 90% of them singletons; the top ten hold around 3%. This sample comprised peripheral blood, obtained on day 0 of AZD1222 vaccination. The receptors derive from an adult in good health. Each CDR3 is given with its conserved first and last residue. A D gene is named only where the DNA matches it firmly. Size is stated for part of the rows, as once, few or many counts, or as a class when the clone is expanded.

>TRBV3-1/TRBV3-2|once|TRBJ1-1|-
TGTGCCAGCAGCCAAGGCCCCGGTGAAGCTTTCTTT
CASSQGPGEAFF
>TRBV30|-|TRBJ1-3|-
TGTGCCTTCGGAAGGGGCCTCTACTCTGGAAACACCATATATTTT
CAFGRGLYSGNTIYF
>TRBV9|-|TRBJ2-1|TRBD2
TGTGCCAGCAGCCCGCCCCTACTAGCGGGAGAGGGTGAGCAGTTCTTC
CASSPPLLAGEGEQFF
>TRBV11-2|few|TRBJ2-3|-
TGTGCCAGCAGCTTAGTTACAGATACGCAGTATTTT
CASSLVTDTQYF
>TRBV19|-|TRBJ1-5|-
TGTGCCAGTAGTAATAGGAGGGACCATCAGCCCCAGCATTTT
CASSNRRDHQPQHF
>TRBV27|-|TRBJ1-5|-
TGTGCCAGCAGTTTGGTTGGAGGGCCCCAGCATTTT
CASSLVGGPQHF
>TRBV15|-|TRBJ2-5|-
TGTGCCACCAGCAGAGATCTCAGTCCCGGCGGACAAGAGACCCAGTACTTC
CATSRDLSPGGQETQYF
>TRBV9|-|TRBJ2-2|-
TGTGCCAGCAGCGTAGCAGGGGGGCCGAACACCGGGGAGCTGTTTTTT
CASSVAGGPNTGELFF
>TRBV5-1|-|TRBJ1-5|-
TGCGCCAGCAGCACCACTGCAGGAGGCGATCAGCCCCAGCATTTT
CASSTTAGGDQPQHF
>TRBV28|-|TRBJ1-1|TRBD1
TGTGCCAGCAGTTTTACGGGACAGGGGAACACTGAAGCTTTCTTT
CASSFTGQGNTEAFF
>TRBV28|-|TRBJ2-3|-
TGTGCCAGCAGTTTATCGGGCGGAACAGATACGCAGTATTTT
CASSLSGGTDTQYF
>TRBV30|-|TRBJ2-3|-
TGTGCCTGGAGTGGGAGTGTCCACACAGATACGCAGTATTTT
CAWSGSVHTDTQYF
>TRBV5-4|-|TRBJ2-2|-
TGTGCCAGCAGCTTGGGCCCCCAGATCACCCCCGGGGAGCTGTTTTTT
CASSLGPQITPGELFF
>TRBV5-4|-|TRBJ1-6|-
TGTGCCAGCAGCCGATACAATAGGGGTATGCAATCACCCCTCCACTTT
CASSRYNRGMQSPLHF
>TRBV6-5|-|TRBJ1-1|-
TGTGCCAGCAGTTTCCGACAGCACACTGAAGCTTTCTTT
CASSFRQHTEAFF
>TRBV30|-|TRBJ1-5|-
TGTGCCTGGATGGGTTCGGGGGCGAATAGCAATCAGCCCCAGCATTTT
CAWMGSGANSNQPQHF
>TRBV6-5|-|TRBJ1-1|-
TGTGCCAGCATCCACGGGGGCTTTCCTCCCGAAGCTTTCTTT
CASIHGGFPPEAFF
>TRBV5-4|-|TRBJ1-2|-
TGTGCCAGCAGCTTGGAACGGAAAAACTATGGCTACACCTTC
CASSLERKNYGYTF
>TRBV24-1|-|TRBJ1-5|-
TGTGCCACCACCGACAGAGCAAATCAGCCCCAGCATTTT
CATTDRANQPQHF
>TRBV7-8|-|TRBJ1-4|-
TGTGCCAGCAGCGCTACAGGATTGAGCGAAAAACTGTTTTTT
CASSATGLSEKLFF
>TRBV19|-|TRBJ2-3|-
TGTGCCAGTAGCCTGCTTGTTGGTTCAGATACGCAGTATTTT
CASSLLVGSDTQYF
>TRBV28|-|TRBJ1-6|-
TGTGCCAGCAGTTTACTTCACGCAGGGAAGTATTCACCCCTCCACTTT
CASSLLHAGKYSPLHF
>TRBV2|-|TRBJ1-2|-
TGTGCCAGCAATATGCTGGCAGCCGTAGATGGCTACACCTTC
CASNMLAAVDGYTF
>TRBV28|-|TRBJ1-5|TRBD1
TGTGCCAGCAGTTGGGGACAGGGGGCTCAGCAGCCCCAGCATTTT
CASSWGQGAQQPQHF
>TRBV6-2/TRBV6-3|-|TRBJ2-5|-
TGTGCCAGCAGTTACCTCGGGGGTGGTCAAGAGACCCAGTACTTC
CASSYLGGGQETQYF
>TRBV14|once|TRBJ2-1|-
TGTGCCAGCAGCCAAGGAGCGTACAATGAGCAGTTCTTC
CASSQGAYNEQFF
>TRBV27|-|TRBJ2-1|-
TGTGCCAGCCGCCAGTACGGGATCTTCTTATTGGACAATGAGCAGTTCTTC
CASRQYGIFLLDNEQFF
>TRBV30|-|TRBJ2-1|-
TGTGCCTGGAGTGCCGGGACCGCGCGCCATGAGCAGTTCTTC
CAWSAGTARHEQFF
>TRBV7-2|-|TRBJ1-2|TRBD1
TGTGCCAGCAGCCTCCGACCAGGACAGGGGGCCGGCTACACCTTC
CASSLRPGQGAGYTF
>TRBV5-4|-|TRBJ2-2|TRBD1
TGTGCCAGCAGCTTGAGGACAGGGAACACCGGGGAGCTGTTTTTT
CASSLRTGNTGELFF
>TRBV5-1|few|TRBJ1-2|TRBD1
TGCGCCAGCAGCAACTCCGGGACAGACTCATCCCCTTATGGCTACACCTTC
CASSNSGTDSSPYGYTF
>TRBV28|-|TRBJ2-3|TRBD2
TGTGCCAGCGCCGGGGGGGAGTCTGCGGCGTATACGCAGTATTTT
CASAGGESAAYTQYF
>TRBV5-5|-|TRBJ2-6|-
TGTGCCAGCAGCCAGCAAGGACAGATCTCTGGGGCCAACGTCCTGACTTTC
CASSQQGQISGANVLTF
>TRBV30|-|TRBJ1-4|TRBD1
TGTGCCTGGAGTGAACGACAGGGGGGGGCGGAAAAACTGTTTTTT
CAWSERQGGAEKLFF
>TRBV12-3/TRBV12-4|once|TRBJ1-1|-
TGTGCCAGCACGGCGGGGAACACTGAAGCTTTCTTT
CASTAGNTEAFF
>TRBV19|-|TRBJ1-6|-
TGTGCCAGTAGTATAGGAGGGGATTCACCCCTCCACTTT
CASSIGGDSPLHF
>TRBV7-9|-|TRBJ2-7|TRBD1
TGTGCCAGCAGCGCCGTCGGGACAGCCTACGAGCAGTACTTC
CASSAVGTAYEQYF
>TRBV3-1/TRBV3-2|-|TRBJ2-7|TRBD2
TGTGCCAGCAGCCAGACTAGCGGGGGCTCCTACGAGCAGTACTTC
CASSQTSGGSYEQYF
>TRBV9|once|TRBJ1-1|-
TGTGCCAGCAGCGCTCGACAGAACACTGAAGCTTTCTTT
CASSARQNTEAFF
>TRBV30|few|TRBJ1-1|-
TGTGCCTGGAGTTCGAGAACTGAAGCTTTCTTT
CAWSSRTEAFF
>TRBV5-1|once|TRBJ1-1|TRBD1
TGCGCCAGCAGCGCGGGACAGCCGGTGAACACTGAAGCTTTCTTT
CASSAGQPVNTEAFF
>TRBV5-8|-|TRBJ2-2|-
TGTGCCAGCAGCTTCTTTGCAGGGAGCGTCGCCGGGGAGCTGTTTTTT
CASSFFAGSVAGELFF
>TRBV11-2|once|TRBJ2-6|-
TGTGCCAGCAGCCCACAGGGCGCCCTCCGGGCCAACGTCCTGACTTTC
CASSPQGALRANVLTF
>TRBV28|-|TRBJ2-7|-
TGTGCCAGCAGTAGGGGTCGGGGGAGTCCCTACGAGCAGTACTTC
CASSRGRGSPYEQYF
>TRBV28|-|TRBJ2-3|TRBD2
TGTGCCAGCAGTTTGTCGGGGATGACTAGCGGGAGCTTTGGTACGCAGTATTTT
CASSLSGMTSGSFGTQYF
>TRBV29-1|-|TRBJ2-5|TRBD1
TGCAGCGTTCGAGGACAGGGGGGAGAGACCCAGTACTTC
CSVRGQGGETQYF
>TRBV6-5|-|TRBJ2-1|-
TGTGCCAGCAGCCAAGCGGAATCCATTTACAATGAGCAGTTCTTC
CASSQAESIYNEQFF
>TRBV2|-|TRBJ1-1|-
TGTGCCAGCAGTGTGGCGGTCCTTAGCCCCGAAGCTTTCTTT
CASSVAVLSPEAFF